One and the same sample provided the 20 T cell receptor beta chains below, sequenced in a study of blood T cell repertoires in COVID-19. Produced via immunoSEQ multiplex PCR; TCRdb's table is partial and in-frame only. This sample yields over 100,000 clones, of which 65% to 85% are seen a single time; more than 4.5% belongs to the top ten. The sequencing sample was made of peripheral blood. The receptors here all came from a woman in her seventies with acute or convalescent COVID-19.

The rearrangement uses TRBV3-1 (or the pseudogene TRBV3-2) and TRBJ1-1; 8 bases are shared with TRBD1. The V segment lost 10 bases and the J segment 6 bases; nucleotides outside the gene matches: 4. Germline V gene lookup returns CDR1 LGHDT and CDR2 YNNKEL (reference sequence). This CDR3 contains 11 residues. CDR3: CATTTGAEAFF. The CDR3 DNA reads as TGTGCCACCACGACAGGGGCTGAAGCTTTCTTT.

This clone was seen a single time. The chain has TRBV5-6 and TRBJ2-3; 13 bases map to TRBD2. Germline values: CDR1 SGHDT, CDR2 YYEEEE. This CDR3 comprises 17 residues. Trimming at V came to 4 bases and at J to 6 bases, leaving 11 bases not matched to a gene. For the CDR3, the DNA is TGTGCCAGCAGCAAAGGGACTAGCGGGGACATGGTGGATACGCAGTATTTT. Protein product: CASSKGTSGDMVDTQYF.

The chain has TRBV6-5 and TRBJ2-7, with a possible D match to TRBD2 (5 bases). Trimming took 0 bases from V and 2 from J, leaving 11 bases between them. The CDR3 sequence is 15 residues long. Looked up from germline, CDR1 is MNHEY and CDR2 is SVGAGI. The chain's CDR3 is CASSYSTRAPYEQYF. The DNA of the CDR3 is TGTGCCAGCAGTTACTCGACGAGGGCTCCCTACGAGCAGTACTTC.

This CDR3 is CASSQDTQSNYGYTF. The CDR3 DNA follows: TGCGCCAGCAGCCAAGACACACAATCTAACTATGGCTACACCTTC. The chain joins TRBV4-3 to TRBJ1-2; no firm D call. Per the germline V gene, CDR1 is LGHNA and CDR2 is YSLEER. The V gene lost 0 bases and the J gene lost 0 bases, with 8 bases spanning the gap. The CDR3 is 15 residues long.

The chain combines TRBV4-3 with TRBJ1-6, with 7 positions matching TRBD1. Losses at the gene ends were 0 bases for V and 3 bases for J; bases not matched to a gene: 11. The CDR3 is 19 amino acids. Germline lookup yields CDR1 LGHNA and CDR2 YSLEER. Here the CDR3 DNA reads TGCGCCAGCAGCCAAGAAAGTTCACAGGGGATCTTCTATAATTCACCCCTCCACTTT. Its protein is CASSQESSQGIFYNSPLHF.

This chain joins TRBV11-3 and TRBJ2-1; 8 bases map to TRBD2. Trimming removed 0 bases from V and 5 bases from J; junction bases left unmatched: 3. CDR3 length: 15 amino acids. Germline CDR1 is SGHNT and CDR2 is YENEEA. CDR3 amino acids: CASSLEAGADNEQFF. The CDR3 coding sequence is TGTGCCAGCAGCTTAGAAGCGGGGGCCGACAATGAGCAGTTCTTC.

This chain uses TRBV7-3 with TRBJ2-1, with D maybe TRBD1 (5 bases). Trimming shortened V by 5 bases and J by 7 bases, and 12 bases separated the two germline ends. CDR1 is SGHTA, CDR2 FQGTGA, per germline. This CDR3 spans 13 amino acids. The CDR3 DNA reads TGTGCCAGCAGCGAGACAGTTTTTAATGAGCAGTTCTTC. Translated, it gives CASSETVFNEQFF.

V usage is TRBV9 and J usage is TRBJ2-1; tentative D call: TRBD2 (6 bases). The CDR3 length is 18 residues. Trimming cost V 4 bases and J 5 bases, with 25 bases left between them. From germline, CDR1 is SGDLS and CDR2 YYNGEE. This chain's CDR3 is CASSFIVGGQKINNEQFF. CDR3 coding DNA: TGTGCCAGCAGCTTCATCGTGGGGGGTCAAAAAATAAACAATGAGCAGTTCTTC.

The V gene is TRBV15, the J gene TRBJ2-1; a weak D match, TRBD2 (6 bases). CDR1 and CDR2 (germline): LNHNV, YYDKDF (reference sequence). V shed 1 base and J shed 4 bases, with 8 bases lying between them. This CDR3 comprises 14 residues. The CDR3 DNA follows: TGTGCCACCAGCAGAGGGGGGGATTACAATGAGCAGTTCTTC. It encodes CATSRGGDYNEQFF. The whole variable domain, filled in from reference TRBV15 and TRBJ2-1, reads DAMVIQNPRYQVTQFGKPVTLSCSQTLNHNVMYWYQQKSSQAPKLLFHYYDKDFNNEADTPDNFQSRRPNTSFCFLDIRSPGLGDTAMYLCATSRGGDYNEQFFGPGTRLTVL.

V usage is TRBV9 and J usage is TRBJ2-3; tentatively, D is TRBD2 (5 bases). With 3 bases removed from V and 1 base from J, the gap between germline ends came to 12 bases. CDR1 and CDR2 from the germline V gene are SGDLS and YYNGEE. The CDR3 loop spans 15 amino acids. CDR3 DNA sequence: TGTGCCAGCAGCGGTATTATTAGCGGCACAGATACGCAGTATTTT. Its translation is CASSGIISGTDTQYF.

This chain links TRBV24-1 with TRBJ1-5; possibly TRBD1 for D (5 bases). This CDR3 spans 14 amino acids. CDR1 is KGHDR, CDR2 SFDVKD, per germline. Trimming removed 2 bases from V and 3 bases from J, with 7 bases in between. The CDR3 spells CATSDSQVNQPQHF. The CDR3 DNA sequence: TGTGCCACCAGTGATTCACAGGTCAATCAGCCCCAGCATTTT.

CDR3 region: CASRGQGASGEQYV. In DNA, the CDR3 is TGTGCCAGCAGAGGACAGGGGGCAAGTGGCGAGCAGTACGTC. V gene TRBV6-5 combines with J gene TRBJ2-7, with 11 bases fitting TRBD1. The CDR3 is made up of 14 amino acids. In germline, CDR1 is MNHEY, CDR2 SVGAGI. Trimming cost V 6 bases and J 6 bases; bases outside gene matches: 7.

The CDR3: CASSSFSGANVLTF. The CDR3 DNA sequence: TGTGCCAGCAGTTCCTTCTCTGGGGCCAACGTCCTGACTTTC. The rearrangement links TRBV28 to TRBJ2-6; D not resolved. This CDR3 contains 14 residues. Germline V gene data show CDR1 as MDHEN and CDR2 as SYDVKM. Deletions cut 4 bases from V and 0 bases from J, with 4 bases between.

A word on this clone: At one end the junction does not follow the germline gene, possibly because of a read error. The chain is built from TRBV28 and TRBJ1-2, with D maybe TRBD1 (6 bases). CDR1 is MDHEN and CDR2 is SYDVKM in the germline V gene. There are 12 residues in the CDR3. CDR3 nucleotide sequence: TGTGCCAGCAGTACCAATTACAGGGAGCCCAACTTC. Translated, it gives CASSTNYREPNF.

This chain joins TRBV4-3 and TRBJ2-3, with D hard to call. V gave up 0 bases and J gave up 1 base, with 8 bases separating them. Germline V gene sequence: CDR1 LGHNA, CDR2 YSLEER. The CDR3 is 15 amino acids. CDR3 sequence: CASSQERRGTDTQYF. CDR3 DNA: TGCGCCAGCAGCCAAGAGAGAAGAGGCACAGATACGCAGTATTTT.

This sequence joins TRBV11-3 and TRBJ2-1, with 7 bases matching TRBD1. The V and J ends lost 5 bases and 3 bases, in that order; junction bases with no gene match: 13. The germline gives CDR1 SGHNT, CDR2 YENEEA. There are 17 residues in the CDR3. The CDR3 sequence is CASSRISRDSFYNEQFF. In DNA form, the CDR3 reads TGTGCCAGCAGCCGTATCAGCCGGGACAGCTTCTACAATGAGCAGTTCTTC.

The chain is built from TRBV5-6 and TRBJ2-7, with D maybe TRBD1 (6 bases). CDR1 and CDR2 from the germline V gene are SGHDT and YYEEEE. Trimming removed 4 bases at V and 3 bases at J, with 14 bases between. This CDR3 has 14 residues. For the CDR3, the DNA is TGTGCCAGCAGCCTGGGTGGGGGCAACTACGAGCAGTACGTC. Protein product: CASSLGGGNYEQYV.

The chain carries TRBV30 and TRBJ2-2; D unresolved. The V and J ends lost 0 bases and 6 bases respectively, with 11 bases between them. The germline CDR1 and CDR2 sequences are GTSNPN and SVGIG (reference sequence). The CDR3 has 14 residues. The CDR3 sequence is CAWSVPPRSGELFF. The CDR3 nucleotides read TGTGCCTGGAGTGTACCCCCCAGGTCCGGGGAGCTGTTTTTT.

The gene calls are TRBV6-5 and TRBJ1-1, with 7 bases identical to TRBD1. The CDR3 runs 14 residues. With V trimmed by 2 bases and J by 0 bases, 0 bases remained unmatched. Germline values: CDR1 MNHEY, CDR2 SVGAGI. The CDR3 DNA follows: TGTGCCAGCAGTTACGGACAGGTGAACACTGAAGCTTTCTTT. Its translation: CASSYGQVNTEAFF.

The chain combines TRBV2 with TRBJ2-7, with D perhaps matching TRBD1 (6 bases). This CDR3 comprises 13 residues. V gave up 6 bases and J gave up 5 bases, with 14 bases separating them. Germline V gene data show CDR1 as SNHLY and CDR2 as FYNNEI. The CDR3 loop reads CASSQERGNEQYV. CDR3 nucleotide sequence: TGTGCCAGCAGCCAAGAAAGGGGGAACGAGCAGTACGTC.